This record looks at one T cell receptor (beta chain) sequence and its context. This sample stems from a study of blood T cell repertoires in COVID-19. Overall study context: The United States, Italy and Spain provided the acute and convalescent COVID-19 samples.

The assay was immunoSEQ multiplex PCR, and TCRdb's table has in-frame clones only and misses some. The table includes a few hundred thousand clones, approximately 86% detected once. Per the germline V gene, CDR1 is SGHVS and CDR2 is FQNEAQ. This CDR3 is built from 17 residues. J was trimmed by 3 bases and V by 4 bases; bases with no gene match: 11. The J gene is TRBJ2-3, the V gene TRBV7-8; 9 bases align to TRBD1. Material for sequencing was peripheral blood. The TCR sequence derives from a man aged 35-49 years who had recovered from COVID-19. This CDR3 reads CASSSGTGTVGTDTQYF. The CDR3 nucleotides are TGTGCCAGCAGCTCCGGGACAGGGACAGTGGGTACAGATACGCAGTATTTT.